This note documents a single TCR beta chain sequence. V gave up 4 bases and J gave up 4 bases; unmatched junction bases: 13. The length of the CDR3 is 17 residues. Clones were read by immunoSEQ multiplex PCR, and TCRdb kept only the in-frame ones, dropping some. Here the sample spans hundreds of thousands of clones, approximately 80% being singletons. The source of the sample is a study of blood T cell repertoires in COVID-19. This TCR was recovered from a woman at least 80 years old with active or convalescent COVID-19. The rearrangement joins TRBV5-3 to TRBJ1-3; 8 nucleotides line up with TRBD1. TRBV5-3 is treated as an ORF (open reading frame) with a function not yet certain. Sample: peripheral blood. The CDR3 coding sequence is TGTGCCAGAAGCCCCCCAGGGCAGGGGGCAGCGGGAAACACCATATATTTT. It specifies CARSPPGQGAAGNTIYF.